A single sample gave rise to the 14 T cell receptor beta chains below, sequenced in a study of PD-L1 blockade in urothelial cancer. Sequencing used immunoSEQ multiplex PCR; TCRdb keeps in-frame clones, though not all of them. The table includes around 60,000 clones, around 81% detected once. Time point indicated: pretreatment peripheral blood. The material sequenced was PBMCs, taken around atezolizumab (anti-PD-L1) treatment. These receptors all come from a man between 65 and 85 years old with urothelial cancer.

The chain links TRBV28 to TRBJ2-7, with 7 positions matching TRBD1. The germline CDR1 and CDR2 sequences are MDHEN and SYDVKM. With V trimmed by 10 bases and J by 3 bases, 12 bases remained unmatched. This CDR3 region has 14 residues. CDR3 bases: TGTGCCACCACAGACCGACAGGGCATCTACGAGCAGTACTTC. Translating gives CATTDRQGIYEQYF.

The chain employs TRBV5-1 and TRBJ2-6, with D possibly TRBD2 on 7 matching bases. Germline values: CDR1 SGHRS, CDR2 YFSETQ. CDR3 length: 18 amino acids. Trimming took 4 bases from V and 0 from J, leaving 17 bases between them. The CDR3 region is CASSSGGGYGSGANVLTF. Written as DNA, the CDR3 is TGCGCCAGCAGCAGTGGGGGGGGCTATGGCTCTGGGGCCAACGTCCTGACTTTC.

The gene calls are TRBV6-5 and TRBJ1-3; TRBD1 might be the D (5 bases). The V end was cut by 0 bases, the J end by 3 bases, with 9 bases between. This CDR3 region has 15 residues. Germline CDR1 reads MNHEY; CDR2 reads SVGAGI. The CDR3 here is CASSYSGESGNTIYF. DNA of the CDR3: TGTGCCAGCAGTTACTCAGGGGAAAGTGGAAACACCATATATTTT.

The chain couples TRBV25-1 to TRBJ1-3; TRBD1 aligns across 8 bases. This CDR3 contains 13 residues. V lost 7 bases and J lost 2; bases outside the gene matches: 1. CDR1 is MGHDK, CDR2 SYGVNS, per germline. The CDR3 nucleotides read TGTGCCAGCATGGACAGGGCTGGAAACACCATATATTTT. Residues: CASMDRAGNTIYF.

The chain couples TRBV10-2 to TRBJ2-3, with TRBD2 identical over 9 bases. V lost 5 bases, J lost 6 bases, and 6 bases stayed unmatched. The CDR3 has 14 amino acids. The germline V gene has CDR1 WSHSY and CDR2 SAAADI. CDR3 sequence (DNA): TGCGCCAGCAGTCTAGCGGGACGGGCTGATACGCAGTATTTT. This gives the protein CASSLAGRADTQYF.

This rearrangement joins TRBV5-1 to TRBJ1-1; TRBD1 matches at 8 bases. The CDR3 has 17 residues. In germline, CDR1 is SGHRS, CDR2 YFSETQ. Trimming cost V 3 bases and J 0 bases; bases outside gene matches: 10. Written as DNA, the CDR3 is TGCGCCAGCAGCTCTGGCCGGGACAGGCTTATGAACACTGAAGCTTTCTTT. The encoded protein is CASSSGRDRLMNTEAFF.

The gene calls are TRBV2 and TRBJ1-2, with D tentatively TRBD1 (5 bases). The CDR3 has 14 residues. Germline-derived CDR1 and CDR2 are SNHLY and FYNNEI. Between the trimmed V and J ends, which lost 3 bases and 4 bases, there was a span of 12 bases. CDR3 loop: CASSEAGLAYGYTF. In nucleotides, the CDR3 is TGTGCCAGCAGTGAGGCAGGGTTGGCCTATGGCTACACCTTC.

This chain links TRBV18 with TRBJ2-3, with 7 bases that match TRBD2. Germline V gives CDR1 KGHSH, CDR2 LQKENI. The CDR3 spans 14 residues. V trimming: 7 bases; J trimming: 3 bases; junction bases outside the gene matches: 7. Written as DNA, the CDR3 is TGTGCCAGCTTACGACTAGCCCTAACAGATACGCAGTATTTT. This translates into CASLRLALTDTQYF. Variable domain in full (rest from reference TRBV18 and TRBJ2-3): NAGVMQNPRHLVRRRGQEARLRCSPMKGHSHVYWYRQLPEEGLKFMVYLQKENIIDESGMPKERFSAEFPKEGPSILRIQQVVRGDSAAYFCASLRLALTDTQYFGPGTRLTVL.

The chain has TRBV18 and TRBJ1-2, with 7 positions matching TRBD1. CDR1 KGHSH and CDR2 LQKENI come from the germline V gene. V shed 6 bases and J 1 base; nucleotides not matched to a gene: 8. This CDR3 spans 15 amino acids. The CDR3 reads CASSRDREINYGYTF. CDR3 coding DNA: TGTGCCAGCTCCCGGGACAGAGAAATTAACTATGGCTACACCTTC.

This clone came up a few times. The chain uses TRBV2 and TRBJ2-1, with TRBD1 identical over 9 bases. CDR1 and CDR2 from the germline V gene are SNHLY and FYNNEI. The CDR3 length is 14 residues. V shed 7 bases and J 5 bases; nucleotides not matched to a gene: 6. CDR3 sequence: CASMLGTGNNEQFF. The CDR3 DNA sequence: TGTGCCAGCATGTTAGGGACAGGGAACAATGAGCAGTTCTTC. The full variable domain, completed using reference TRBV2 and TRBJ2-1, is EPEVTQTPSHQVTQMGQEVILRCVPISNHLYFYWYRQILGQKVEFLVSFYNNEISEKSEIFDDQFSVERPDGSNFTLKIRSTKLEDSAMYFCASMLGTGNNEQFFGPGTRLTVL.

The chain recombines TRBV28 with TRBJ1-5; 8 nucleotides agree with TRBD1. J lost 0 bases, V lost 2 bases, and 6 bases had no gene match. The CDR3 runs 17 residues. Per the germline V gene, CDR1 is MDHEN and CDR2 is SYDVKM. This chain's CDR3 is CASSLGVTGDSNQPQHF. The CDR3 nucleotides read TGTGCCAGCAGTTTAGGTGTGACAGGGGATAGCAATCAGCCCCAGCATTTT.

The chain carries TRBV4-1 and TRBJ1-1; 9 nucleotides match TRBD1. The ends lost 1 base at V and 10 bases at J; junction bases unmatched: 4. The length of the CDR3 is 13 residues. The germline V gene encodes CDR1 MGHRA and CDR2 YSYEKL. In nucleotides, the CDR3 is TGCGCCAGCAGCCAAGTGATGACAGGGGGAGCTTTCTTT. This translates into CASSQVMTGGAFF.

This chain joins TRBV7-2 and TRBJ2-7; 7 bases are shared with TRBD1. This CDR3 contains 14 residues. Germline CDR1 SGHTA, CDR2 FQGNSA. Unmatched junction bases numbered 7, after V lost 5 bases and J lost 3 bases. The CDR3 nucleotides are TGTGCCAGCAGCCGACAGGGTGGGTACTACGAGCAGTACTTC. Its translation: CASSRQGGYYEQYF. The full variable domain, its missing parts supplied by reference TRBV7-2 and TRBJ2-7, is GAGVSQSPSNKVTEKGKDVELRCDPISGHTALYWYRQSLGQGLEFLIYFQGNSAPDKSGLPSDRFSAERTGGSVSTLTIQRTQQEDSAVYLCASSRQGGYYEQYFGPGTRLTVT.

V is TRBV27 and J is TRBJ2-3; a weak D match, TRBD2 (6 bases). CDR3 length: 12 residues. The V end was cut by 7 bases, the J end by 5 bases, with 10 bases between. The germline gives CDR1 MNHEY, CDR2 SMNVEV (reference sequence). The DNA of the CDR3 is TGTGCCAGCATGGAAGCGGGAGATACGCAGTATTTT. Its protein product is CASMEAGDTQYF.